This T cell receptor beta chain emerged from a study of T cells after yellow fever vaccination. This clonotype was found many times. The antigen remains unidentified. The CDR3 contains 15 residues. With V trimmed by 3 bases and J by 4 bases, 8 bases remained unmatched. Germline V gives CDR1 ENHRY, CDR2 SYGVKD. General study findings and limits: Overlap between CD4 and CD8 compartments was detected for a small share of clonotypes. A weaker secondary response peaked on day 5, the primary on day 15.

Production of TCR cDNA was by 5'RACE template switching, which also added a universal primer site and UMIs. One entry per CDR3 protein results from TCRdb running MiXCR on the 5' RACE reads. Among 230,000 or so distinct CDR3 sequences listed, about 3.5% were seen once. Source: PBMCs, taken 15 days after the yellow fever booster vaccination. The chain joins TRBV10-3 to TRBJ2-5; 7 nucleotides line up with TRBD1. The sequence was obtained from a man between 18 and 35 years old who received the YFV17D yellow fever vaccine. The CDR3: CAISDYRAGGETQYF. CDR3 in DNA: TGTGCCATCAGTGATTATAGGGCAGGGGGAGAGACCCAGTACTTC.